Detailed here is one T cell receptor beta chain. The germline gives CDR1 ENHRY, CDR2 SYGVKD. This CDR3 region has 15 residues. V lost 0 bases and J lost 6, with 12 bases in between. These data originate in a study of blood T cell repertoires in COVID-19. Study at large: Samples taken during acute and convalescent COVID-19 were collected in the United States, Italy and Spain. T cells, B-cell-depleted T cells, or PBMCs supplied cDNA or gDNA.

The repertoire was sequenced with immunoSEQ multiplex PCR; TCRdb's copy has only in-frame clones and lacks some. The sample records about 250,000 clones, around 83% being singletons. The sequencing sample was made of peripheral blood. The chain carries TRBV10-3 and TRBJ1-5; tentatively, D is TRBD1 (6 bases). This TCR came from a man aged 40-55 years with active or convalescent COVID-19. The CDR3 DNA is TGTGCCATCAGTGAGTCAGGGGGTTTAAGTCAGCCCCAGCATTTT. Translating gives CAISESGGLSQPQHF.